The 24 T cell receptor beta chains below all came from one sample that was sequenced in a study of T cell responses to AZD1222 COVID-19 vaccine. Sequencing used immunoSEQ multiplex PCR; TCRdb keeps in-frame clones, though not all of them. The sample holds around 130,000 clones; approximately 86% are singletons and the top ten take 3%. The sequences come from peripheral blood, collected 28 days after the second AZD1222 dose. The source of these receptors is an adult who received the AZD1222 COVID-19 vaccine.

The rearrangement joins TRBV18 to TRBJ1-6; D is undetermined. The CDR3 covers 12 residues. Deletions cut 3 bases from V and 5 bases from J, with 2 bases between. Germline CDR1 KGHSH, CDR2 LQKENI. The CDR3 nucleotides read TGTGCCAGCTCACCCGATAATTCACCCCTCCACTTT. Protein product: CASSPDNSPLHF.

The chain joins TRBV6-2 or TRBV6-3 to TRBJ1-5; D may be TRBD1 (6 bases). CDR1 is MNHEY, CDR2 SVGEGT, per germline. Between the trimmed V and J ends, which lost 5 bases and 9 bases, there was a span of 14 bases. CDR3 length: 13 residues. CDR3 in DNA: TGTGCCAGCAGTAGGTCAGGGGTATTGCCCCAGCATTTT. It is translated as CASSRSGVLPQHF.

This sequence joins TRBV28 and TRBJ2-7; 8 bases line up with TRBD1. The germline CDR1 and CDR2 sequences are MDHEN and SYDVKM. The length of the CDR3 is 14 residues. The V and J ends lost 3 bases and 6 bases, in that order; junction bases with no gene match: 7. CDR3 sequence: CASSLDRVVIEQYF. Written as DNA, the CDR3 is TGTGCCAGCAGTTTGGACAGGGTGGTGATCGAGCAGTACTTC.

This clone was found a few times. The genes are TRBV9 and TRBJ1-2; 8 nucleotides match TRBD1. The CDR3 length is 17 residues. Germline lookup yields CDR1 SGDLS and CDR2 YYNGEE. With V trimmed by 3 bases and J by 7 bases, 17 bases remained unmatched. The CDR3 region is CASSADPSRTGWVGYTF. In DNA form, the CDR3 reads TGTGCCAGCAGCGCGGACCCCTCCCGGACAGGGTGGGTTGGCTACACCTTC.

This clone occurred once. The V call is TRBV2, the J call TRBJ1-6; 7 bases line up with TRBD1. The CDR3 length is 15 residues. Trimming took 4 bases from V and 10 from J; bases not matched to a gene: 10. The germline gives CDR1 SNHLY, CDR2 FYNNEI. The CDR3 DNA is TGTGCCAGCAGTGCTTACAGGGGAAGGAGCTCACCCCTCCACTTT. This translates into CASSAYRGRSSPLHF.

V and J are TRBV5-1 and TRBJ2-2; TRBD1 might be the D (6 bases). Trimming took off 3 bases at V and 4 bases at J, with 10 bases between the two ends. The V gene's germline CDR1 is SGHRS and CDR2 YFSETQ. The CDR3 is made up of 14 amino acids. CDR3 nucleotides: TGCGCCAGCAGCTCCACAGGGTTCACCGGGGAGCTGTTTTTT. This sequence encodes CASSSTGFTGELFF.

The chain carries TRBV19 and TRBJ1-5; D not certain. Trimming stripped 5 bases from V and 0 bases from J, with 14 bases between. The CDR3 length is 16 residues. Germline V gene data show CDR1 as LNHDA and CDR2 as SQIVND (reference sequence). CDR3 region: CASSSRPRYSNQPQHF. In DNA, the CDR3 is TGTGCCAGTAGTTCCCGTCCTCGATATAGCAATCAGCCCCAGCATTTT. The variable domain in full, completed from reference TRBV19 and TRBJ1-5, reads DGGITQSPKYLFRKEGQNVTLSCEQNLNHDAMYWYRQDPGQGLRLIYYSQIVNDFQKGDIAEGYSVSREKKESFPLTVTSAQKNPTAFYLCASSSRPRYSNQPQHFGDGTRLSIL.

This rearrangement joins TRBV11-3 to TRBJ2-2, with D hard to call. Germline values: CDR1 SGHNT, CDR2 YENEEA. V gave up 5 bases and J gave up 0 bases, with 7 bases separating them. There are 14 residues in the CDR3. The CDR3 is CASSHGSNTGELFF. The CDR3 DNA sequence: TGTGCCAGCAGCCACGGATCGAACACCGGGGAGCTGTTTTTT.

This clone was picked up one time. This chain links TRBV7-2 with TRBJ1-5; D possibly corresponds to TRBD1 (5 bases). The ends were cut back, 5 bases at V and 1 base at J, with 12 bases in the middle. Germline V CDR1 and CDR2: SGHTA, FQGNSA. CDR3 length: 15 residues. CDR3 DNA: TGTGCCAGCAGCCCCCGGGGGGGGAGCAATCAGCCCCAGCATTTT. Translation gives CASSPRGGSNQPQHF.

The rearrangement uses TRBV30 and TRBJ2-1, with unresolved D. The CDR3 is made up of 14 amino acids. V dropped 2 bases and J dropped 4 bases, with 12 bases sitting between them. Germline V gene sequence: CDR1 GTSNPN, CDR2 SVGIG (reference sequence). The CDR3 reads CAWSRGDIYNEQFF. CDR3 bases: TGTGCCTGGAGTAGAGGAGACATTTACAATGAGCAGTTCTTC.

V and J are TRBV24-1 and TRBJ2-3; D remains unclear. Germline V gene lookup returns CDR1 KGHDR and CDR2 SFDVKD. Between the trimmed V and J ends, which lost 0 bases and 7 bases, there was a span of 1 base. The CDR3 has 11 residues. The CDR3 loop is CATSDLNTQYF. Written as DNA, the CDR3 is TGTGCCACCAGTGATTTGAATACGCAGTATTTT.

The chain uses TRBV4-2 and TRBJ1-4, with D uncertain. This CDR3 comprises 16 residues. Trimming cost V 0 bases and J 4 bases, with 12 bases left between them. CDR1 LGHNA and CDR2 YNFKEQ come from the germline V gene. CDR3 sequence: CASSQDSPGSNEKLFF. The CDR3 DNA follows: TGTGCCAGCAGCCAAGATAGCCCAGGAAGTAATGAAAAACTGTTTTTT.

V and J are TRBV27 and TRBJ1-5, with 7 positions matching TRBD1. The CDR3 length is 15 residues. Unmatched junction bases numbered 7, after V lost 5 bases and J lost 3 bases. The germline CDR1 and CDR2 sequences are MNHEY and SMNVEV (reference sequence). CDR3 DNA sequence: TGTGCCAGCAGTCCCCGGGACAGTGTCAATCAGCCCCAGCATTTT. This codes for CASSPRDSVNQPQHF.

The table lists this clone with a count of one. The chain combines TRBV28 with TRBJ2-7; TRBD1 agrees at 7 bases. The germline gives CDR1 MDHEN, CDR2 SYDVKM. This CDR3 has 12 residues. V lost 6 bases, J lost 7 bases, and 6 bases stayed unmatched. The CDR3 region is CASSLTGFEQYF. The CDR3 region has the DNA TGTGCCAGCAGCCTGACAGGGTTTGAGCAGTACTTC.

The chain recombines TRBV18 with TRBJ1-6; TRBD1 is a possible D gene (6 bases). The CDR3 runs to 13 residues. Germline-derived CDR1 and CDR2 are KGHSH and LQKENI. Deletions cut 3 bases from V and 10 bases from J, with 10 bases between. CDR3 coding DNA: TGTGCCAGCTCACCTACAGGGAACTCACCCCTCCACTTT. It translates to CASSPTGNSPLHF.

The chain links TRBV15 to TRBJ2-1, with 8 nucleotides matching TRBD2. Trimming at V came to 0 bases and at J to 4 bases, leaving 2 bases not matched to a gene. Germline V CDR1 and CDR2: LNHNV, YYDKDF (reference sequence). CDR3 length equals 15 residues. The CDR3 DNA follows: TGTGCCACCAGCAGAGAGGTAGCGGGGTACAATGAGCAGTTCTTC. Translated, it gives CATSREVAGYNEQFF.

The chain recombines TRBV21-1 with TRBJ1-4; the table's TRBD1 call for D was not verified on the DNA. TRBV21-1 is labeled a pseudogene. The CDR3 runs to 15 residues. Written as DNA, the CDR3 is TGTGCCAGCAGCGCGCGACAGGGAGGACGGGAAAAACTGTTTTTT. This sequence encodes CASSARQGGREKLFF.

The V gene is TRBV5-3, the J gene TRBJ2-4, with TRBD1 identical over 9 bases. TRBV5-3 is labeled an ORF, and its function is uncertain. V trimming: 6 bases; J trimming: 1 base; junction bases outside the gene matches: 23. This CDR3 contains 21 residues. The DNA of the CDR3 is TGTGCCAGAACCTGGTATGGTTGGGACAGGGACCTTGCCAGGGCCAAAAACATTCAGTACTTC. It encodes CARTWYGWDRDLARAKNIQYF.

The rearrangement uses TRBV19 and TRBJ2-1; no clear D gene. V dropped 5 bases and J dropped 5 bases, with 10 bases sitting between them. The V gene's germline CDR1 is LNHDA and CDR2 SQIVND (reference sequence). The CDR3 runs to 13 residues. CDR3 DNA: TGTGCCAGTAGTCTGCGCAGCAACAATGAGCAGTTCTTC. Its translation is CASSLRSNNEQFF. Full variable domain (outside the CDR3, taken from reference TRBV19 and TRBJ2-1): DGGITQSPKYLFRKEGQNVTLSCEQNLNHDAMYWYRQDPGQGLRLIYYSQIVNDFQKGDIAEGYSVSREKKESFPLTVTSAQKNPTAFYLCASSLRSNNEQFFGPGTRLTVL.

The chain links TRBV7-2 to TRBJ2-4, with TRBD2 matching 7 bases. This CDR3 has 15 residues. Losses at the gene ends were 3 bases for V and 3 bases for J; bases not matched to a gene: 5. CDR1 is SGHTA and CDR2 is FQGNSA in the germline V gene. The CDR3 loop is CASSLAGTNKNIQYF. The CDR3 nucleotides read TGTGCCAGCAGCTTGGCCGGGACTAACAAAAACATTCAGTACTTC.

J is TRBJ2-7 and V is TRBV12-3 or TRBV12-4, with 8 bases fitting TRBD1. The CDR3 has 13 amino acids. The ends lost 7 bases at V and 1 base at J; junction bases unmatched: 3. For the CDR3, the DNA is TGTGCCAGCAAAAGGGACAGGTCCTACGAGCAGTACTTC. Encoded protein: CASKRDRSYEQYF.

This chain joins TRBV4-2 and TRBJ2-1; maybe TRBD2 (5 bases). Trimming took off 4 bases at V and 4 bases at J, with 11 bases between the two ends. CDR3 size: 14 residues. Germline loops: CDR1 LGHNA, CDR2 YNFKEQ. This CDR3 is CASSLGSLYNEQFF. CDR3 DNA: TGTGCCAGCAGCCTGGGGAGCCTTTACAATGAGCAGTTCTTC.

The rearrangement uses TRBV4-1 and TRBJ2-4; no firm D call. This CDR3 spans 17 amino acids. The germline V gene has CDR1 MGHRA and CDR2 YSYEKL. Trimming stripped 1 base from V and 2 bases from J, with 15 bases between. DNA of the CDR3: TGCGCCAGCAGCCAAGTTTTAGAAAAGCAACCCAAAAACATTCAGTACTTC. Protein: CASSQVLEKQPKNIQYF.

Only one count was recorded for this clone. This same CDR3 is encoded by further DNA sequences in the sample. The chain joins TRBV11-3 to TRBJ2-3; no clear D. CDR3 size: 14 residues. Deletions cut 1 base from V and 0 bases from J, with 5 bases between. Germline V lookup: CDR1 SGHNT, CDR2 YENEEA. The CDR3 nucleotides read TGTGCCAGCAGCTTAGTAGCCAGCACAGATACGCAGTATTTT. Its protein is CASSLVASTDTQYF. The whole variable domain, remainder taken from reference TRBV11-3 and TRBJ2-3, is EAGVVQSPRYKIIEKKQPVAFWCNPISGHNTLYWYLQNLGQGPELLIRYENEEAVDDSQLPKDRFSAERLKGVDSTLKIQPAELGDSAVYLCASSLVASTDTQYFGPGTRLTVL.